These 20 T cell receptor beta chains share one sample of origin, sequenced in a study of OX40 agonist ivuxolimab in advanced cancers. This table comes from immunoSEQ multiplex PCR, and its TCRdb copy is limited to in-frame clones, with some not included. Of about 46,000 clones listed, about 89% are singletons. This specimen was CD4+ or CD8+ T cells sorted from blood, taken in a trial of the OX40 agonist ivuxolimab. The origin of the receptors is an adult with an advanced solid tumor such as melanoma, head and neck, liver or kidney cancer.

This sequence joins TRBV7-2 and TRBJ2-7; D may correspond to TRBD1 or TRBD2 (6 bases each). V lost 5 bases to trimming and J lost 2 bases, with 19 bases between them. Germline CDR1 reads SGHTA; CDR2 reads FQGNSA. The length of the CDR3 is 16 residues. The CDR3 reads CASSPYSGGLPYEQYF. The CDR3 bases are TGTGCCAGCAGCCCGTACTCTGGGGGGCTCCCCTACGAGCAGTACTTC. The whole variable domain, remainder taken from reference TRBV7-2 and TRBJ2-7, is GAGVSQSPSNKVTEKGKDVELRCDPISGHTALYWYRQSLGQGLEFLIYFQGNSAPDKSGLPSDRFSAERTGGSVSTLTIQRTQQEDSAVYLCASSPYSGGLPYEQYFGPGTRLTVT.

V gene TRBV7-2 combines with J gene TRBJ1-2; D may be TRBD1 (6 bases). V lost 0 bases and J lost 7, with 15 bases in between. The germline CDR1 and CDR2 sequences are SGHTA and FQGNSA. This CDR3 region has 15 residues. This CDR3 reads CASSLAGGGDGGYTF. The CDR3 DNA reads TGTGCCAGCAGCTTAGCAGGGGGAGGGGACGGTGGCTACACCTTC. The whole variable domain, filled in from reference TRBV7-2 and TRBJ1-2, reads GAGVSQSPSNKVTEKGKDVELRCDPISGHTALYWYRQSLGQGLEFLIYFQGNSAPDKSGLPSDRFSAERTGGSVSTLTIQRTQQEDSAVYLCASSLAGGGDGGYTFGSGTRLTVV.

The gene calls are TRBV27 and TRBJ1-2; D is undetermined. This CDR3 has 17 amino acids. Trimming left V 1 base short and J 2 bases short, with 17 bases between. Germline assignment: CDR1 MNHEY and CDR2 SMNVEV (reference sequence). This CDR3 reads CASSLFPAASSNYGYTF. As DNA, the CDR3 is TGTGCCAGCAGTTTATTTCCGGCAGCCAGTTCAAACTATGGCTACACCTTC.

CDR3 sequence (DNA): TGTGCCAGCAGCGGGACTTCGAATTCACCCCTCCACTTT. The encoded protein is CASSGTSNSPLHF. This chain joins TRBV7-3 and TRBJ1-6; maybe TRBD1 (5 bases). The V and J ends lost 5 bases and 7 bases respectively, with 9 bases between them. Germline-derived CDR1 and CDR2 are SGHTA and FQGTGA. CDR3 length: 13 residues.

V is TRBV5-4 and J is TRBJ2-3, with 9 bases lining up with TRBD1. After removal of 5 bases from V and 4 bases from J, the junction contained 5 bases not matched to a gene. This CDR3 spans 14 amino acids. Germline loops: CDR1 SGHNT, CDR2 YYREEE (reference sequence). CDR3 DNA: TGTGCCAGCAGGGGACAGGGAGGGGCAGATACGCAGTATTTT. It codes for CASRGQGGADTQYF.

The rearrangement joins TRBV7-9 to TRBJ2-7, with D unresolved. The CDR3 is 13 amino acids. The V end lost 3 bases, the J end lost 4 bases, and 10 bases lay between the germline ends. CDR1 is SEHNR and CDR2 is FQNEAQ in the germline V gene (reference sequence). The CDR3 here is CASSLGTVYEQYF. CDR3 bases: TGTGCCAGCAGCTTGGGTACAGTATACGAGCAGTACTTC.

The DNA for the CDR3 is TGTGCCAGCAGCTCACCTGGGGGGGGACTCTCTGGGGCCAACGTCCTGACTTTC. This sequence encodes CASSSPGGGLSGANVLTF. J is TRBJ2-6 and V is TRBV7-9; 7 nucleotides match TRBD2. The CDR3 sequence is 18 residues long. J lost 0 bases, V lost 4 bases, and 9 bases had no gene match. Looked up from germline, CDR1 is SEHNR and CDR2 is FQNEAQ (reference sequence).

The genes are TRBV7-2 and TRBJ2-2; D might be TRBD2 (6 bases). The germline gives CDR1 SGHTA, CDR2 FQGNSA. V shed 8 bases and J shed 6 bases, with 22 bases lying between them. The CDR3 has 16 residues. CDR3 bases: TGTGCCAGCCGAAGTGGGAGGTGGGGCGGCGCCGGGGAGCTGTTTTTT. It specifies CASRSGRWGGAGELFF.

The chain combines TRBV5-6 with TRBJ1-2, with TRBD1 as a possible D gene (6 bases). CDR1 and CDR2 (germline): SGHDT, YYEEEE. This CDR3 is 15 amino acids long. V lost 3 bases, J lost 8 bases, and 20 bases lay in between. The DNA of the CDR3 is TGTGCCAGCAGCTCCGGGGGGCCAGAACTGGTAGGCTACACCTTC. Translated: CASSSGGPELVGYTF.

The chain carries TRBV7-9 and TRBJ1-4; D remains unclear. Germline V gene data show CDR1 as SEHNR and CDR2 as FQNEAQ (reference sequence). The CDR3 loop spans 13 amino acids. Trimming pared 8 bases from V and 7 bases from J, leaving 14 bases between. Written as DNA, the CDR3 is TGTGCCAGCTCAGAAGACGCCCGTGAAAAACTGTTTTTT. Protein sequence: CASSEDAREKLFF. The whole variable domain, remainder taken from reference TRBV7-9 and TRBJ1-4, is DTGVSQNPRHKITKRGQNVTFRCDPISEHNRLYWYRQTLGQGPEFLTYFQNEAQLEKSRLLSDRFSAERPKGSFSTLEIQRTEQGDSAMYLCASSEDAREKLFFGSGTQLSVL.

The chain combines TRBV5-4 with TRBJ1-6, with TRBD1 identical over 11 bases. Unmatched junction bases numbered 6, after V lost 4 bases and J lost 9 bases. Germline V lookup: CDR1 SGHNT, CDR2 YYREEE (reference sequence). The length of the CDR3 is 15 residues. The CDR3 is CASSPRTGGLSPLHF. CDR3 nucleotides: TGTGCCAGCAGCCCTAGGACAGGGGGCCTTTCACCCCTCCACTTT.

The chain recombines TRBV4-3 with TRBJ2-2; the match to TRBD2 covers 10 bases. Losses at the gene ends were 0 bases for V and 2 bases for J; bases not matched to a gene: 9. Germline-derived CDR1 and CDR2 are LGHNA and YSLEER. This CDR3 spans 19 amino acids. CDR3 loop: CASSQDPLAGVVNTGELFF. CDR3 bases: TGCGCCAGCAGCCAAGATCCTCTAGCGGGAGTGGTAAACACCGGGGAGCTGTTTTTT.

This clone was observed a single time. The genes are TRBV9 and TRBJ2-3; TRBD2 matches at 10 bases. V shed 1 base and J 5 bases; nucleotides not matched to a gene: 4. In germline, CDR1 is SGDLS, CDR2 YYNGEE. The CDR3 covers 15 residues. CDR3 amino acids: CASSVTSGEGDTQYF. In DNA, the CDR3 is TGTGCCAGCAGCGTAACTAGCGGGGAGGGAGATACGCAGTATTTT.

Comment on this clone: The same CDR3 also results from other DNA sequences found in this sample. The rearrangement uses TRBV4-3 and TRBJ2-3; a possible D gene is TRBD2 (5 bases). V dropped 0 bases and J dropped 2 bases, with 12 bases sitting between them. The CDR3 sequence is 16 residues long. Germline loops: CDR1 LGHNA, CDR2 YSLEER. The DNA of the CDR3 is TGCGCCAGCAGCCAAGACGGGAAAGGATCCACAGATACGCAGTATTTT. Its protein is CASSQDGKGSTDTQYF.

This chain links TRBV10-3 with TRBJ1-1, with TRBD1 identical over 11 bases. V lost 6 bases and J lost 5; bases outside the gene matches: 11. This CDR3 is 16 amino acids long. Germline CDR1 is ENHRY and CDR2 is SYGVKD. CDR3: CAIRGHGQGAGTEAFF. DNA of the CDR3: TGTGCCATCAGGGGGCATGGACAGGGGGCAGGAACTGAAGCTTTCTTT.

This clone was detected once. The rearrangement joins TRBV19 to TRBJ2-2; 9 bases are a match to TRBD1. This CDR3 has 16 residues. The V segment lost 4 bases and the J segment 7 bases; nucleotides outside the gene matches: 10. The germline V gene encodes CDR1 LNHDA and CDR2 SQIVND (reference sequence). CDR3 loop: CASSTLAQGASGELFF. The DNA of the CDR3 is TGTGCCAGTAGTACCCTCGCACAGGGGGCGAGCGGGGAGCTGTTTTTT.

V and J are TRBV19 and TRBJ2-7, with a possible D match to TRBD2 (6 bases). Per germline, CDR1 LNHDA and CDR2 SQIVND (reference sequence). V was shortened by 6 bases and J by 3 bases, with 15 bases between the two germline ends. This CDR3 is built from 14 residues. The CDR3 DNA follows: TGTGCCAGTAGACTCACGGAGGGGAGCTACGAGCAGTACTTC. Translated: CASRLTEGSYEQYF.

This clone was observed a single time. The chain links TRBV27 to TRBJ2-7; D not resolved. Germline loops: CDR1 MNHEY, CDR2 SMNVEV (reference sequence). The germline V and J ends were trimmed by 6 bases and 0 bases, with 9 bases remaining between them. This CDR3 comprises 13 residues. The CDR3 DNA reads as TGTGCCAGCAGCTTCTCCCCCTCCTACGAGCAGTACTTC. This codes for CASSFSPSYEQYF.

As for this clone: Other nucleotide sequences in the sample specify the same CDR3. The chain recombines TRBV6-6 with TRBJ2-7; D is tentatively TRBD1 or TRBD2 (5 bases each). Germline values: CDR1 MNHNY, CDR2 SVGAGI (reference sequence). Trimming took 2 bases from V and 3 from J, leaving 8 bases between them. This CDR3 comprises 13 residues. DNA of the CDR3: TGTGCCAGCAGTTACGGGGGAAGCTACGAGCAGTACTTC. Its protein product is CASSYGGSYEQYF.

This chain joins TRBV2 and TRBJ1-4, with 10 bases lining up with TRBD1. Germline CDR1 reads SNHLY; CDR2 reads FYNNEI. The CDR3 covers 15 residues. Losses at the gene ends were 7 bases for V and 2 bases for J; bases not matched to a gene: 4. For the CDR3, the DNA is TGTGCCAGCATGACAGGGGGCATGACTAATGAAAAACTGTTTTTT. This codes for CASMTGGMTNEKLFF.